These 14 T cell receptor beta chains were all obtained from the same sample, sequenced in a study of blood T cell repertoires in COVID-19 (dated by TCRdb to 2020 to 2022). Library preparation employed the immunoSEQ multiplex PCR assay. TCRdb limited this immuneACCESS table to in-frame rearrangements with V and J called. A share of clones is missing; checked studies link under half to unresolved V genes, and the rest is unexplained. The table for this sample lists approximately 250,000 clones; about 81% of them were counted only once. The ten largest clones take up 4.1% of the sample. The material sequenced was PBMCs or T cells enriched from blood (not recorded which). Receptors originate from a man between 25 and 39 years old with acute COVID-19.

This clone was picked up a small number of times. CDR3 nucleotides: TGTGCCAGCAGCTTGAGGCAGGGTATCAACATTCAGTACTTC. This codes for CASSLRQGINIQYF. This rearrangement joins TRBV5-6 to TRBJ2-4; tentatively, D is TRBD1 (5 bases). Trimming removed 1 base at V and 7 bases at J, with 12 bases between. Germline lookup yields CDR1 SGHDT and CDR2 YYEEEE. This CDR3 has 14 residues.

The table lists this clone with a few counts. The V gene is TRBV28, the J gene TRBJ1-4; possibly TRBD1 for D (6 bases). CDR3 length: 16 amino acids. V lost 3 bases, J lost 7 bases, and 18 bases lay in between. The germline V gene has CDR1 MDHEN and CDR2 SYDVKM. The CDR3, as DNA: TGTGCCAGCAGTTTTCGCCCGGGGGGCGCAAGTGAAAAACTGTTTTTT. Amino acid sequence: CASSFRPGGASEKLFF.

The chain links TRBV7-9 to TRBJ2-1; D perhaps matches TRBD1 (7 bases). The CDR3 is 15 amino acids. Looked up from germline, CDR1 is SEHNR and CDR2 is FQNEAQ (reference sequence). Trimming shortened V by 4 bases and J by 6 bases, and 16 bases separated the two germline ends. This chain's CDR3 is CASSSGDRGGNEQFF. The CDR3 DNA reads TGTGCCAGCAGCTCGGGGGACAGAGGTGGCAATGAGCAGTTCTTC.

This rearrangement joins TRBV3-1 (or the pseudogene TRBV3-2) to TRBJ2-5; 7 nucleotides line up with TRBD2. The length of the CDR3 is 17 residues. Germline CDR1 LGHDT, CDR2 YNNKEL (reference sequence). V was clipped by 4 bases and J by 1 base; unmatched bases: 12. CDR3 DNA sequence: TGTGCCAGCAGCCCACTGACTAGCAGACGACTCCAAGAGACCCAGTACTTC. This codes for CASSPLTSRRLQETQYF.

This chain joins TRBV18 and TRBJ1-2, with D perhaps matching TRBD1 (6 bases). Germline CDR1 KGHSH, CDR2 LQKENI. V was clipped by 4 bases and J by 2 bases, with 8 bases between them. This CDR3 has 13 residues. The CDR3 nucleotides read TGTGCCAGCTCACTCGACAGGAACTATGGCTACACCTTC. The encoded protein is CASSLDRNYGYTF.

V and J are TRBV6-4 and TRBJ2-5; 7 nucleotides line up with TRBD2. V lost 6 bases, J lost 5 bases, and 15 bases stayed unmatched. Germline CDR1 is MRHNA and CDR2 is SNTAGT. This CDR3 has 16 amino acids. CDR3 nucleotides: TGTGCCAGCAGGACCGCAAAAAGGGCGGGGGAGGAGACCCAGTACTTC. It specifies CASRTAKRAGEETQYF.

The chain joins TRBV24-1 to TRBJ2-1, with 16 nucleotides matching TRBD2. Trimming at V came to 3 bases and at J to 13 bases, leaving 11 bases not matched to a gene. CDR1 is KGHDR, CDR2 SFDVKD, per germline. This CDR3 has 17 amino acids. CDR3 DNA: TGTGCCACCAGTGATCCGGGACTAGCGGGGGGGCCATTGGGCCAGTTCTTC. This encodes CATSDPGLAGGPLGQFF.

The genes are TRBV19 and TRBJ1-4; 8 bases map to TRBD1. The CDR3 loop spans 16 amino acids. With 4 bases clipped from V and 5 bases from J, the junction kept 9 bases outside the gene matches. Germline values: CDR1 LNHDA, CDR2 SQIVND (reference sequence). DNA for the CDR3: TGTGCCAGTAGTACCGACACCGGGACAGGAAATGAAAAACTGTTTTTT. The encoded protein is CASSTDTGTGNEKLFF.

This clone has a handful of counts. The CDR3 here is CATSPGLFNQPQHF. Written as DNA, the CDR3 is TGTGCCACCAGCCCGGGACTGTTCAATCAGCCCCAGCATTTT. The chain uses TRBV24-1 and TRBJ1-5, with D possibly being TRBD1 (5 bases). This CDR3 region has 14 residues. The ends were cut back, 7 bases at V and 3 bases at J, with 12 bases in the middle. CDR1 is KGHDR and CDR2 is SFDVKD in the germline V gene.

The CDR3 loop reads CASSQGTGWSDTQYF. The CDR3 coding sequence is TGTGCCAGCAGCCAAGGGACAGGGTGGTCAGATACGCAGTATTTT. The chain recombines TRBV3-1 (or the pseudogene TRBV3-2) with TRBJ2-3, with TRBD1 matching 8 bases. CDR3 length: 15 amino acids. The J segment lost 4 bases and the V segment lost 1 base, leaving 4 bases of the junction unmatched. Germline values: CDR1 LGHDT, CDR2 YNNKEL (reference sequence).

CDR3 sequence (DNA): TGCAGCGTTGACGGGAACACTGAAGCTTTCTTT. The encoded protein is CSVDGNTEAFF. The rearrangement joins TRBV29-1 to TRBJ1-1; D is uncertain. Trimming shortened V by 3 bases and J by 1 base, and 3 bases separated the two germline ends. Per germline, CDR1 SQVTM and CDR2 ANQGSEA. The CDR3 spans 11 residues.

With regard to this clone: A junction boundary mismatches the germline segment, possibly from a read error. The chain joins TRBV5-1 to TRBJ2-1; 9 nucleotides align to TRBD2. Germline loops: CDR1 SGHRS, CDR2 YFSETQ. The CDR3 is made up of 17 amino acids. The CDR3 nucleotides are TGTGCCAGCAGCTTGCGTGGCGCGGGAGGGCCAAACCATGAGCAGTTCTTC. Encoded protein: CASSLRGAGGPNHEQFF.

This rearrangement joins TRBV29-1 to TRBJ1-6; 8 bases align to TRBD1. The CDR3 has 14 amino acids. Germline V lookup: CDR1 SQVTM, CDR2 ANQGSEA. The ends lost 7 bases at V and 9 bases at J; junction bases unmatched: 11. The CDR3 reads CSATTGGEGSPLHF. DNA for the CDR3: TGCAGCGCCACCACAGGGGGTGAGGGTTCACCCCTCCACTTT.

V usage is TRBV27 and J usage is TRBJ1-1, with D possibly being TRBD1 (6 bases). The CDR3 extends over 13 amino acids. The V and J ends lost 6 bases and 5 bases respectively, with 13 bases between them. Per germline, CDR1 MNHEY and CDR2 SMNVEV (reference sequence). The CDR3 spells CASRTHRETEAFF. In DNA, the CDR3 is TGTGCCAGCAGGACGCACAGGGAAACTGAAGCTTTCTTT.